Below, one TCR beta chain is given with its context. Its specificity is not known. This CDR3 is built from 15 residues. V lost 1 base and J lost 4, with 11 bases in between. Germline-derived CDR1 and CDR2 are MGHRA and YSYEKL. Primed by a sample-barcoded 5' primer and a J-beta primer mix, a second PCR proceeded for about 6 to 11 cycles. TCRdb redid the calling of the 5' RACE reads with MiXCR, one entry per CDR3 protein. The sample has about a million distinct CDR3 sequences; 35% to 40% are singletons. This entry comes from a study of blood T cells in healthy people across ages. Whole-study findings and limits: PBMCs went unsorted, and a conclusive naive versus antigen-experienced comparison was therefore prevented. It was the long-lived donors that had more naive CD4+ cells and higher diversity than aged donors.

All donors came from Russia, were Caucasian and healthy, and spanned ages roughly 6 to 100. The chain couples TRBV4-1 to TRBJ1-5, with D perhaps matching TRBD1 (6 bases). The sample was blood. The TCR originated in a young man in good health. The chain's CDR3 is CASSQGQATNQPQHF. CDR3 DNA sequence: TGCGCCAGCAGCCAAGGACAGGCGACTAATCAGCCCCAGCATTTT.